Sequencing of this TCR beta chain was carried out in a study of blood T cell repertoires in COVID-19. Using immunoSEQ multiplex PCR, the repertoire was profiled, and TCRdb retains in-frame clones only, with some absent. The sample includes about 220,000 clones, approximately 85% of them seen just once. This CDR3 has 16 amino acids. Germline values: CDR1 KGHSH, CDR2 LQKENI. The junction had 6 bases not matched to a gene; V was cut back by 5 bases and J by 6 bases. The chain combines TRBV18 with TRBJ2-1, with 14 bases lining up with TRBD2. Sequencing used peripheral blood. The receptor comes from a man aged 50-60 years who had recovered from COVID-19. The CDR3 DNA is TGTGCCAGCTCAGCCGGGACTAGCGGGAGAGGCAATGAGCAGTTCTTC. This translates into CASSAGTSGRGNEQFF.